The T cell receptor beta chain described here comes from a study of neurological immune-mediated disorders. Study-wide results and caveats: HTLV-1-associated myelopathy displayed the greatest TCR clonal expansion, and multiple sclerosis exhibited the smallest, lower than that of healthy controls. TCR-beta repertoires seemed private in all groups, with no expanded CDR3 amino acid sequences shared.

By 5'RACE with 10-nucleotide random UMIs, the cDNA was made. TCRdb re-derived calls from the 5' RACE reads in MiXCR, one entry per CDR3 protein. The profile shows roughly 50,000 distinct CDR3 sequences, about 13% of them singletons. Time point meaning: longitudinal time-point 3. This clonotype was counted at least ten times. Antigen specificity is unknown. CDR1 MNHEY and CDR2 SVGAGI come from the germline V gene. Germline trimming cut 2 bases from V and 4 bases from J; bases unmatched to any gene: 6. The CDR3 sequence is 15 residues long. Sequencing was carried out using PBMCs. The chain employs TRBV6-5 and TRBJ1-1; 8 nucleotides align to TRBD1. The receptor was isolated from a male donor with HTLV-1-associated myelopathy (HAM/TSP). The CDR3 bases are TGTGCCAGCAGTTACGATCCAGGGGGCGTCACTGAAGCTTTCTTT. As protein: CASSYDPGGVTEAFF.